One sample yielded the 31 T cell receptor beta chains listed below, sequenced in a study of metastatic and nonmetastatic thyroid tumors. Prior to thyroid surgery, none of the patients had received any treatment. MiXCR was used by TCRdb to re-call the PCR reads. The sample lists over 25,000 clones; around 15% were seen once. Sequencing input: blood. These receptors all come from a female donor with papillary thyroid cancer or a benign thyroid nodule (not recorded which). Some clones in this sample may be carry-over from other donors' samples.

Only a few counts were recorded for this clone. J is TRBJ1-5 and V is TRBV6-1, with 10 bases lining up with TRBD1. This CDR3 region has 14 residues. V was clipped by 5 bases and J by 6 bases; unmatched bases: 4. Germline V gene data show CDR1 as MNHNS and CDR2 as SASEGT. CDR3 loop: CASSPDRGSQPQHF. CDR3 nucleotides: TGTGCCAGCAGTCCGGACAGGGGGAGTCAGCCCCAGCATTTT.

This clone was observed many times. The chain carries TRBV28 and TRBJ1-4; D unresolved. V was shortened by 5 bases and J by 7 bases, with 14 bases between the two germline ends. Germline V lookup: CDR1 MDHEN, CDR2 SYDVKM. The CDR3 sequence is 14 residues long. The CDR3 region is CASSPGPRGEKLFF. CDR3 nucleotides: TGTGCCAGCAGTCCCGGGCCCCGGGGTGAAAAACTGTTTTTT.

By sample fraction, this clone is medium-sized (0.01 to 0.1%). The CDR3 region is CASSLRPLYSNQPQHF. Here the CDR3 DNA reads TGTGCCAGCAGTTTAAGACCGTTGTATAGCAATCAGCCCCAGCATTTT. This rearrangement joins TRBV28 to TRBJ1-5, with unresolved D. CDR1 MDHEN and CDR2 SYDVKM come from the germline V gene. The V gene lost 2 bases and the J gene lost 0 bases, with 11 bases spanning the gap. This CDR3 region has 16 residues.

As for this clone: Without the conserved terminal phenylalanine or tryptophan, this CDR3 likely stems from a read error. The chain combines TRBV6-5 with TRBJ2-1, with 11 positions matching TRBD1. Germline CDR1 reads MNHEY; CDR2 reads SVGAGI. This CDR3 spans 15 amino acids. Here the CDR3 reads CASSYTGTGGNEQFC. The CDR3 coding sequence is TGTGCCAGTAGTTATACCGGGACAGGGGGCAATGAGCAGTTCTGC.

This clone was seen only a few times. The rearrangement uses TRBV11-2 and TRBJ2-3; possibly TRBD2 for D (6 bases). The CDR3 is 15 residues long. V was pared by 0 bases and J by 2 bases, with 9 bases between. CDR1 and CDR2 from the germline V gene are SGHAT and FQNNGV. The CDR3 DNA sequence: TGTGCCAGCAGCTTAGATGGCGGGACCACAGATACGCAGTATTTT. It yields the protein CASSLDGGTTDTQYF.

Remarks on this clone: One junction end does not reproduce the germline sequence, and a read error may be involved. The chain links TRBV6-4 to TRBJ2-3; no reliable D call. The CDR3 spans 13 residues. CDR1 and CDR2 (germline): MRHNA, SNTAGT. CDR3 sequence (DNA): TGTGCCAGCAGTGAGGAGAGCGCAGATACTCAGTATTTT. It codes for CASSEESADTQYF.

This clone occurred many times. The chain links TRBV3-1 to TRBJ2-7; no clear D gene. The CDR3 runs to 15 residues. The V and J ends lost 0 bases and 2 bases respectively, with 11 bases between them. CDR1 and CDR2 from the germline V gene are LGHDT and YNNKEL (reference sequence). CDR3 in DNA: TGTGCCAGCAGCCAAGATCTTAGAGGTACCTACGAGCAGTACTTC. It yields the protein CASSQDLRGTYEQYF.

In this sample, this clone turned up many times. The chain links TRBV4-2 to TRBJ2-2, with TRBD2 matching 8 bases. CDR3 length: 17 residues. Germline loops: CDR1 LGHNA, CDR2 YNFKEQ. The V gene end was trimmed by 4 bases and the J gene end by 6 bases; junction bases not matched to a gene: 13. Written as DNA, the CDR3 is TGTGCCAGCAGCCCACGTCGCTCGGGGGGGGCTGCCGGGGAGCTGTTTTTT. The encoded protein is CASSPRRSGGAAGELFF.

This clone was counted only a few times. Other DNA sequences in this sample translate to the same CDR3. V gene TRBV2 combines with J gene TRBJ2-1; 7 nucleotides agree with TRBD2. This CDR3 has 15 amino acids. Per germline, CDR1 SNHLY and CDR2 FYNNEI. Losses at the gene ends were 7 bases for V and 8 bases for J; bases not matched to a gene: 14. The CDR3 here is CASTLSSGGRDEQFF. The CDR3 coding sequence is TGTGCCAGCACCCTATCTAGCGGAGGGCGGGATGAGCAGTTCTTC.

This clone was counted at least ten times. V and J are TRBV28 and TRBJ1-1; 7 bases line up with TRBD1. Germline V gives CDR1 MDHEN, CDR2 SYDVKM. V was clipped by 2 bases and J by 2 bases; unmatched bases: 5. This CDR3 spans 15 amino acids. The CDR3 DNA sequence: TGTGCCAGCAGTTTACGGGGGACAGCAAACACTGAAGCTTTCTTT. Translated: CASSLRGTANTEAFF.

This clone was detected ten times or more. This clone may be a read error of a much larger clone one base away. The J gene is TRBJ2-7, the V gene TRBV6-6; the D is unclear. Germline CDR1 MNHNY, CDR2 SVGAGI (reference sequence). There are 15 residues in the CDR3. V was shortened by 0 bases and J by 6 bases, with 15 bases between the two germline ends. The DNA of the CDR3 is TGTGCCAGCAGTTACTCGGCTGGACGGAACTGCGAGCAGTACTTC. As protein: CASSYSAGRNCEQYF.

In its sample, this clone was seen many times. This chain joins TRBV5-1 and TRBJ2-3; D not certain. This CDR3 comprises 12 residues. V was trimmed by 7 bases and J by 2 bases, leaving 8 bases between them. Germline CDR1 is SGHRS and CDR2 is YFSETQ. CDR3 bases: TGCGCCAGCGAGTCCAACACAGATACGCAGTATTTT. Protein sequence: CASESNTDTQYF. The variable domain in full, completed from reference TRBV5-1 and TRBJ2-3, reads KAGVTQTPRYLIKTRGQQVTLSCSPISGHRSVSWYQQTPGQGLQFLFEYFSETQRNKGNFPGRFSGRQFSNSRSEMNVSTLELGDSALYLCASESNTDTQYFGPGTRLTVL.

This clone was counted ten times or more. V and J are TRBV7-9 and TRBJ2-3, with 8 nucleotides matching TRBD2. Germline CDR1 reads SEHNR; CDR2 reads FQNEAQ (reference sequence). The CDR3 length is 14 residues. V was pared by 8 bases and J by 1 base, with 5 bases of the junction left unmatched. CDR3 region: CASSKAGGTDTQYF. The CDR3 DNA sequence: TGTGCCAGCTCTAAAGCGGGGGGCACAGATACGCAGTATTTT.

Ten or more counts support this clone. The genes are TRBV11-1 and TRBJ1-5; the D gene is possibly TRBD1 (5 bases). Germline V gene sequence: CDR1 SGHAT, CDR2 FQDESV (reference sequence). The CDR3 contains 15 residues. Trimming took off 7 bases at V and 3 bases at J, with 16 bases between the two ends. The CDR3 nucleotides read TGTGCCAGCACCCGGTCTACAGGACCCAATCAGCCCCAGCATTTT. Amino acids: CASTRSTGPNQPQHF.

The chain recombines TRBV19 with TRBJ1-4; 7 bases agree with TRBD1. The trim removed 10 bases at V and 7 bases at J, leaving 9 bases unmatched. Germline CDR1 reads LNHDA; CDR2 reads SQIVND (reference sequence). The CDR3 runs to 13 residues. CDR3 residues: CATSGQAGEKLFF. The CDR3, as DNA: TGTGCCACCTCAGGACAGGCAGGTGAAAAACTGTTTTTT.

This clone was observed a few times. CDR3 coding DNA: TGTGCCAGTAGCCCTGGGACTAGCGGGCGGGAGACCCAGTACTTC. Translating it yields CASSPGTSGRETQYF. This chain joins TRBV19 and TRBJ2-5, with 12 bases fitting TRBD2. This CDR3 comprises 15 residues. Germline V gives CDR1 LNHDA, CDR2 SQIVND (reference sequence). Trimming at V came to 6 bases and at J to 5 bases, leaving 7 bases not matched to a gene.

This clone has just a few counts. The rearrangement links TRBV18 to TRBJ2-1, with 16 positions matching TRBD2. From germline, CDR1 is KGHSH and CDR2 LQKENI. This CDR3 region has 18 residues. V lost 0 bases, J lost 9 bases, and 8 bases stayed unmatched. This CDR3 is CASSPPGLAGGPSLEQFF. CDR3 coding DNA: TGTGCCAGCTCACCACCGGGACTAGCGGGGGGGCCGTCTCTTGAGCAGTTCTTC. The whole variable domain, filled in from reference TRBV18 and TRBJ2-1, reads NAGVMQNPRHLVRRRGQEARLRCSPMKGHSHVYWYRQLPEEGLKFMVYLQKENIIDESGMPKERFSAEFPKEGPSILRIQQVVRGDSAAYFCASSPPGLAGGPSLEQFFGPGTRLTVL.

This clone was counted ten times or more. This chain links TRBV29-1 with TRBJ1-2, with D possibly matching TRBD1 (6 bases). The V gene's germline CDR1 is SQVTM and CDR2 ANQGSEA. The V end was cut by 6 bases, the J end by 2 bases, with 10 bases between. The CDR3 has 12 residues. The chain's CDR3 is CSVRRGNYGYTF. The CDR3 DNA reads as TGCAGCGTCCGCAGGGGCAACTATGGCTACACCTTC.

This clone was recorded at least ten times. The CDR3 loop reads CAWSVHQDTQYF. CDR3 sequence (DNA): TGTGCCTGGAGTGTACACCAGGATACGCAGTATTTT. V usage is TRBV30 and J usage is TRBJ2-3; the D is unclear. V was shortened by 0 bases and J by 6 bases, with 7 bases between the two germline ends. CDR1 is GTSNPN and CDR2 is SVGIG in the germline V gene (reference sequence). This CDR3 is 12 amino acids long.

This clone was seen at least ten times. This sequence joins TRBV29-1 and TRBJ2-2; TRBD1 matches at 9 bases. J gave up 5 bases and V 7 bases, and 11 bases lay outside the gene matches. This CDR3 has 15 amino acids. CDR1 and CDR2 from the germline V gene are SQVTM and ANQGSEA. Here the CDR3 reads CSAMAQGAETGELFF. In DNA form, the CDR3 reads TGCAGCGCCATGGCACAGGGGGCAGAGACCGGGGAGCTGTTTTTT.

This clone showed up many times. This sequence joins TRBV9 and TRBJ2-2, with 11 positions matching TRBD2. Looked up from germline, CDR1 is SGDLS and CDR2 is YYNGEE. This CDR3 region has 16 residues. The J segment lost 3 bases and the V segment lost 4 bases, leaving 5 bases of the junction unmatched. Here the CDR3 DNA reads TGTGCCAGCAGCAAGGCTAGCGGGGGGTACACCGGGGAGCTGTTTTTT. Amino acids: CASSKASGGYTGELFF. The full variable domain, rest sourced from reference TRBV9 and TRBJ2-2, is DSGVTQTPKHLITATGQRVTLRCSPRSGDLSVYWYQQSLDQGLQFLIQYYNGEERAKGNILERFSAQQFPDLHSELNLSSLELGDSALYFCASSKASGGYTGELFFGEGSRLTVL.

This clone was found many times. A much more abundant neighbour one base away suggests this may be a read error. The rearrangement links TRBV28 to TRBJ2-2, with TRBD2 identical over 8 bases. Per the germline V gene, CDR1 is MDHEN and CDR2 is SYDVKM. The CDR3 runs 16 residues. The ends lost 8 bases at V and 5 bases at J; junction bases unmatched: 13. The CDR3 loop reads CASCLGGGPGTGELFF. CDR3 nucleotide sequence: TGTGCCAGCTGTCTCGGGGGGGGGCCGGGGACCGGGGAGCTGTTTTTT. The full variable domain, completed using reference TRBV28 and TRBJ2-2, is DVKVTQSSRYLVKRTGEKVFLECVQDMDHENMFWYRQDPGLGLRLIYFSYDVKMKEKGDIPEGYSVSREKKERFSLILESASTNQTSMYLCASCLGGGPGTGELFFGEGSRLTVL.

This clone occurred many times. The chain couples TRBV10-3 to TRBJ2-3, with TRBD2 matching 11 bases. The CDR3 runs to 16 residues. The junction had 8 bases not matched to a gene; V was cut back by 5 bases and J by 4 bases. Germline V CDR1 and CDR2: ENHRY, SYGVKD. In DNA, the CDR3 is TGTGCCATCAGTCATAGCGGGAGGGCCCTTTCAGATACGCAGTATTTT. Translated: CAISHSGRALSDTQYF.

On this clone itself: A read error may account for a junction end that differs from germline. The gene calls are TRBV6-1 and TRBJ1-2, with D hard to call. There are 14 residues in the CDR3. Germline loops: CDR1 MNHNS, CDR2 SASEGT. The CDR3 nucleotides read TGTGCCAGCATTGAAGTTGGGCCCGCCTATGGCTACACCTTC. This sequence encodes CASIEVGPAYGYTF.

As for this clone: The conserved phenylalanine or tryptophan is not found at the CDR3 terminus, so this likely reflects a read error. The limits of the CDR3 on the DNA are not certain, so only TCRdb's listed CDR3 is given. This chain links TRBV6-1 with TRBJ2-6; the table's D call of TRBD1 was not tested on the DNA. CDR1 is MNHNS, CDR2 SASEGT, per germline. The CDR3 length is 9 residues, termini included. The CDR3 is CASRQGRTS.

On this clone itself: Given a much more abundant clone one base away, this may be a read error. The same CDR3 is also encoded by other DNA sequences in this sample. V gene TRBV11-2 combines with J gene TRBJ2-3; a possible D gene is TRBD2 (5 bases). In germline, CDR1 is SGHAT, CDR2 FQNNGV. The CDR3 spans 13 residues. The CDR3 nucleotides are TGTGCCAGCAGCGATGGGAGCACAGATACCCAGTATTTT. Translation: CASSDGSTDTQYF.

This clone was found many times. The chain combines TRBV10-3 with TRBJ1-2; D is perhaps TRBD1 (6 bases). Germline V gene data show CDR1 as ENHRY and CDR2 as SYGVKD. The CDR3 contains 14 residues. V was trimmed by 5 bases and J by 3 bases, leaving 13 bases between them. CDR3 nucleotide sequence: TGTGCCATCAGTTTACAGGGCCTAGACTATGGCTACACCTTC. Residues: CAISLQGLDYGYTF.

This clone was counted many times. The rearrangement joins TRBV20-1 to TRBJ2-7, with a weak D call TRBD1 (7 bases). The CDR3 length is 14 residues. Germline V CDR1 and CDR2: DFQATT, SNEGSKA (reference sequence). Trimming took off 5 bases at V and 4 bases at J, with 18 bases between the two ends. The CDR3 loop reads CSASRAGGRYEQYF. For the CDR3, the DNA is TGCAGTGCTTCGCGGGCAGGGGGGCGATACGAGCAGTACTTC.

This sequence joins TRBV6-4 and TRBJ2-7; 9 bases map to TRBD2. The CDR3 totals 13 residues. Per the germline V gene, CDR1 is MRHNA and CDR2 is SNTAGT. The trim removed 8 bases at V and 6 bases at J, leaving 8 bases unmatched. The CDR3 nucleotides read TGTGCCAGCCTCCGTAGCGGGGGAGGCGAGCAGTACTTC. Protein product: CASLRSGGGEQYF.

This clone has a handful of counts. The J gene is TRBJ2-6, the V gene TRBV6-1; D is uncertain. CDR1 is MNHNS, CDR2 SASEGT, per germline. Trimming removed 7 bases at V and 0 bases at J, with 13 bases between. The CDR3 is 16 residues long. The CDR3 bases are TGTGCCAGCACTGCCCGGCCGGTCTCTGGGGCCAACGTCCTGACTTTC. It is translated as CASTARPVSGANVLTF.

This CDR3 is CASSADRASPAFF. CDR3 DNA: TGTGCCAGCAGTGCGGACAGGGCTTCGCCAGCTTTCTTT. The genes are TRBV6-2 or TRBV6-3 and TRBJ1-1; the match to TRBD1 covers 8 bases. Losses at the gene ends were 5 bases for V and 10 bases for J; bases not matched to a gene: 9. The V gene's germline CDR1 is MNHEY and CDR2 SVGEGT. The CDR3 covers 13 residues.